This T cell receptor (beta chain) originates from a study of cytomegalovirus exposure and HLA in healthy donors. Notes on the study in general: Several of the most significant clusters appeared, in a later analysis, to be linked to common viral pathogens.

V was clipped by 1 base and J by 6 bases; unmatched bases: 7. This CDR3 comprises 16 residues. In germline, CDR1 is SEHNR, CDR2 FQNEAQ (reference sequence). For this clone: Its antigen remains unknown.

The PCR contained 60 Vbeta and 13 Jbeta primers. This table comes from immunoSEQ multiplex PCR, and its TCRdb copy is limited to in-frame clones, with some not included. Found here are about 160,000 clones, 70% to 80% of them singletons; the top ten hold more than 0.8%. The origin of this receptor is a woman aged 40 to 50 in good health and CMV-seronegative. The chain employs TRBV7-9 and TRBJ1-5; 9 bases are a match to TRBD1. The sample comprised PBMCs. CDR3 residues: CASSLVTGGTGQPQHF. CDR3 sequence (DNA): TGTGCCAGCAGCTTAGTTACAGGGGGCACGGGTCAGCCCCAGCATTTT.